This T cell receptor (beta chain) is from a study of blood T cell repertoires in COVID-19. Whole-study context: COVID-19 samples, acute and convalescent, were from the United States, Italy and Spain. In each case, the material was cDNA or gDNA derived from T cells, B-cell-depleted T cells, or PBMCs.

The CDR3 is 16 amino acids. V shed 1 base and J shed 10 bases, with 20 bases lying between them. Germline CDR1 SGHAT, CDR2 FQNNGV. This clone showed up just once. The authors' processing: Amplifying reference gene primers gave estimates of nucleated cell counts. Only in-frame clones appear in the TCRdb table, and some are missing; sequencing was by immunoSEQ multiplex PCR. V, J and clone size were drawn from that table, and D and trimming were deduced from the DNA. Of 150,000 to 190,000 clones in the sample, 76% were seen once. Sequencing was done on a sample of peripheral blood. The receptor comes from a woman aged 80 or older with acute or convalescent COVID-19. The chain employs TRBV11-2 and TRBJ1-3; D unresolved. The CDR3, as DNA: TGTGCCAGCAGCTTAGCCGCGCGTCCCCCCCCGGGAACCATATATTTT. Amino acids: CASSLAARPPPGTIYF.